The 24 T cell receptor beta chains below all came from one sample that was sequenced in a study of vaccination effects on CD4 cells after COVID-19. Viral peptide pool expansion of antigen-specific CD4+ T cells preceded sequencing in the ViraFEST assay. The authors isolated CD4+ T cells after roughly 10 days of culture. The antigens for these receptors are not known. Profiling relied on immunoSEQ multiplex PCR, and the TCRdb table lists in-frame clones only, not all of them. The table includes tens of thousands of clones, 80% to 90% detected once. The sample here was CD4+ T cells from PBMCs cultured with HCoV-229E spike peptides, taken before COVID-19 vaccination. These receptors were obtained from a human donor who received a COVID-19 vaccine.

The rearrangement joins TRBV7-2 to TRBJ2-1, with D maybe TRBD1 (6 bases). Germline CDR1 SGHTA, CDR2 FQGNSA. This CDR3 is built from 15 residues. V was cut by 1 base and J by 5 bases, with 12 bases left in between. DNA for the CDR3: TGTGCCAGCAGCTTAGTCAGGGGAGTTAACAATGAGCAGTTCTTC. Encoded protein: CASSLVRGVNNEQFF.

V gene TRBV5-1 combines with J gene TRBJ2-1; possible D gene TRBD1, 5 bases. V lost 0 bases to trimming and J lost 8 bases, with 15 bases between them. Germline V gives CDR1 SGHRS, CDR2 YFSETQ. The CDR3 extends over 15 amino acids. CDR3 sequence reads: CASSLDGRAGDEQFF. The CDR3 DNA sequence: TGCGCCAGCAGCTTGGATGGCAGGGCTGGGGATGAGCAGTTCTTC.

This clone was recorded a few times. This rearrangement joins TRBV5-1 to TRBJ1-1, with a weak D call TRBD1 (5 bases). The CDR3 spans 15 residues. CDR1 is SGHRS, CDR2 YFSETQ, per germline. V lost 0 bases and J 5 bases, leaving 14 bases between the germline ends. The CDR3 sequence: CASSLAGQGETEAFF. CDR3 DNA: TGCGCCAGCAGCTTGGCGGGCCAGGGCGAGACTGAAGCTTTCTTT.

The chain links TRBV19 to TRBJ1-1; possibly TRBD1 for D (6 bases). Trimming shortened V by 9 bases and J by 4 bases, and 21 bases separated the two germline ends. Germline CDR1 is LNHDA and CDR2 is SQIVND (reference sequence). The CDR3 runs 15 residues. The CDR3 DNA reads TGTGCCAGCGGGGTACTGGGGGCGAGAGGCACTGAAGCTTTCTTT. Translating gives CASGVLGARGTEAFF.

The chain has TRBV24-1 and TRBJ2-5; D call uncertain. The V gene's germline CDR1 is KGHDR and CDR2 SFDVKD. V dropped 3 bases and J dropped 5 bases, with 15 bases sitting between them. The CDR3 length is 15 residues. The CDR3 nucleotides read TGTGCCACCAGTGATATAGGGCAGCCCGGGGAGACCCAGTACTTC. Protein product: CATSDIGQPGETQYF.

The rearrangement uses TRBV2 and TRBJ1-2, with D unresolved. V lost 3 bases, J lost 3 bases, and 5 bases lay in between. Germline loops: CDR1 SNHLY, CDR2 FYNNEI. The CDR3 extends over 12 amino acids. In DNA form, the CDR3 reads TGTGCCAGCAGTGAGGCTGACTATGGCTACACCTTC. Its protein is CASSEADYGYTF.

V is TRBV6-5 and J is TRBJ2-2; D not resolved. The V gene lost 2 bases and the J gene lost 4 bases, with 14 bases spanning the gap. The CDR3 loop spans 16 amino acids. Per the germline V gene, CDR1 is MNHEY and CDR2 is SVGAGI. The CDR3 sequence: CASSYNLGWSTGELFF. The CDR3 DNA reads TGTGCCAGCAGTTACAATTTGGGGTGGAGCACCGGGGAGCTGTTTTTT.

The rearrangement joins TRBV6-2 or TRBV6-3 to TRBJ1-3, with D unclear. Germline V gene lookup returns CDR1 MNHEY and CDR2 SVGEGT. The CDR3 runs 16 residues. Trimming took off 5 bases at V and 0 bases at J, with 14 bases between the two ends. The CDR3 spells CASSSPARFSGNTIYF. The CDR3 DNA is TGTGCCAGCAGTAGTCCCGCGAGATTCTCTGGAAACACCATATATTTT.

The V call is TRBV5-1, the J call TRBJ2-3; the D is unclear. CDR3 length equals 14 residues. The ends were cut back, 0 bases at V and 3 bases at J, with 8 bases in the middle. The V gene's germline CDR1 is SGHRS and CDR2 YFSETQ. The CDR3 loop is CASSLDPWTDTQYF. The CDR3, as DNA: TGCGCCAGCAGCTTGGATCCTTGGACAGATACGCAGTATTTT.

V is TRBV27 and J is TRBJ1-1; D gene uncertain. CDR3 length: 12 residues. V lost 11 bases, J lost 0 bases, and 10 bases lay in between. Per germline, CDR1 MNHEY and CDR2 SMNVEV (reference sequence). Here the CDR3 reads CAPPDLNTEAFF. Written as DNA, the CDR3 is TGTGCCCCCCCCGATTTGAACACTGAAGCTTTCTTT.

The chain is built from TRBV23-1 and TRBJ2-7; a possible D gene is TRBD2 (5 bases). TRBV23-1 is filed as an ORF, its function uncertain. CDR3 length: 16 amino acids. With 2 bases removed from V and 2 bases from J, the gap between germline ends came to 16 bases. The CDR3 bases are TGCGCCAGCAGTCAACCTCGGGGAGACACGACCTACGAGCAGTACGTC. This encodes CASSQPRGDTTYEQYV.

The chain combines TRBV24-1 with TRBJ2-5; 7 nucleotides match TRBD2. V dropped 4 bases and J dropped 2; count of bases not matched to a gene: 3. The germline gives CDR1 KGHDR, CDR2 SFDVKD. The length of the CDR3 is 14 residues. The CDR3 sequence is CATSDRTRQETQYF. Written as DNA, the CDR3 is TGTGCCACCAGTGACCGGACTAGGCAAGAGACCCAGTACTTC.

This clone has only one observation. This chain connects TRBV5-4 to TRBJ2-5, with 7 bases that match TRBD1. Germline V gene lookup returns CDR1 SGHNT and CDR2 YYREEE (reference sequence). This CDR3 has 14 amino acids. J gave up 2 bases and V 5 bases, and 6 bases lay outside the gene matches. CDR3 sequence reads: CASSLRDRQETQYF. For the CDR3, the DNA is TGTGCCAGCAGTCTCCGGGACAGACAAGAGACCCAGTACTTC.

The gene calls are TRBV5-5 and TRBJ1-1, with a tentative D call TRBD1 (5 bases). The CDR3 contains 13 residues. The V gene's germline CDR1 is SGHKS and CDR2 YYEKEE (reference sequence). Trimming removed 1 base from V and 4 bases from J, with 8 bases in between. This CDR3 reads CASSLWGATEAFF. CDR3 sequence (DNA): TGTGCCAGCAGCTTGTGGGGCGCCACTGAAGCTTTCTTT.

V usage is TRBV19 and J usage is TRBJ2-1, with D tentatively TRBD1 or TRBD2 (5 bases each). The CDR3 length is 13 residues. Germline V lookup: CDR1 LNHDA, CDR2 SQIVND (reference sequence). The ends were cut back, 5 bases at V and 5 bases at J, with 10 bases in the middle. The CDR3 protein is CASSGTGNNEQFF. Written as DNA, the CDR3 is TGTGCCAGTAGTGGGACGGGAAACAATGAGCAGTTCTTC. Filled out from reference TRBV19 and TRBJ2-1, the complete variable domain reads DGGITQSPKYLFRKEGQNVTLSCEQNLNHDAMYWYRQDPGQGLRLIYYSQIVNDFQKGDIAEGYSVSREKKESFPLTVTSAQKNPTAFYLCASSGTGNNEQFFGPGTRLTVL.

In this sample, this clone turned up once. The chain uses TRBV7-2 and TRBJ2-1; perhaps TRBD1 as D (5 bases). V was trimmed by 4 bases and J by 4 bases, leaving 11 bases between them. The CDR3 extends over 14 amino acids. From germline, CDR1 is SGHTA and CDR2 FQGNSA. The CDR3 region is CASSSRDSYNEQFF. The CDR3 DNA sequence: TGTGCCAGCAGCTCCAGAGACAGTTACAATGAGCAGTTCTTC.

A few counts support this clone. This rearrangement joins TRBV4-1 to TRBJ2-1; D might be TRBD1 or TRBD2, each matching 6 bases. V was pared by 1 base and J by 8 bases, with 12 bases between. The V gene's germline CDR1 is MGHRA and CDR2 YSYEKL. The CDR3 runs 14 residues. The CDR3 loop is CASSQGGATYEQFF. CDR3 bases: TGCGCCAGCAGCCAAGGGGGGGCAACCTATGAGCAGTTCTTC.

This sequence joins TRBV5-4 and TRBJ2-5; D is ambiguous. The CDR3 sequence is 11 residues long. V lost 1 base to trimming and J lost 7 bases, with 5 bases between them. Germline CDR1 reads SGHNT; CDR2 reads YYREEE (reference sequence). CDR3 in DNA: TGTGCCAGCAGCTTGAAAGGGACCCAGTACTTC. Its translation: CASSLKGTQYF.

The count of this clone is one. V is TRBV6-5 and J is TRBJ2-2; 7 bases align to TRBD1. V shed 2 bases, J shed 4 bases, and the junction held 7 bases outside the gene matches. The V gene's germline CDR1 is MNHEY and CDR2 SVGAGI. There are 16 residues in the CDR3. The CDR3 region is CASSYGDRALTGELFF. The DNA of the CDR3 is TGTGCCAGCAGTTACGGCGACAGGGCCCTCACCGGGGAGCTGTTTTTT.

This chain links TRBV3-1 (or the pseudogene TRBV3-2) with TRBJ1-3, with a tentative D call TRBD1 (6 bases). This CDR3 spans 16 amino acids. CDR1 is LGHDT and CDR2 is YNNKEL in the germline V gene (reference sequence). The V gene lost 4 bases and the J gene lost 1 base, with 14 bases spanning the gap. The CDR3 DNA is TGTGCCAGCAGCCTACCTCGGACAGAGTCTGGAAACACCATATATTTT. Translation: CASSLPRTESGNTIYF.

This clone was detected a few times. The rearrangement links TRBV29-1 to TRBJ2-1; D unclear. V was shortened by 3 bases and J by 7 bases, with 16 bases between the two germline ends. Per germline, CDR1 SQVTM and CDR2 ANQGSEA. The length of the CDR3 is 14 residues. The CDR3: CSVEKGFVGNEQFF. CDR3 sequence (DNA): TGCAGCGTTGAGAAGGGCTTCGTTGGGAATGAGCAGTTCTTC.

The CDR3 protein is CASSLADRPNEKLFF. The CDR3 bases are TGTGCCAGCAGCTTAGCGGACAGGCCGAATGAAAAACTGTTTTTT. V is TRBV7-9 and J is TRBJ1-4, with TRBD1 identical over 7 bases. Germline CDR1 is SEHNR and CDR2 is FQNEAQ (reference sequence). After removal of 0 bases from V and 5 bases from J, the junction contained 3 bases not matched to a gene. The CDR3 loop spans 15 amino acids.

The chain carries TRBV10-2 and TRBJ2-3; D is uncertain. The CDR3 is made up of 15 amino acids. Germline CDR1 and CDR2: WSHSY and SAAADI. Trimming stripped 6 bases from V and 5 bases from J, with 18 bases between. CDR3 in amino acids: CASSARPTGEDTQYF. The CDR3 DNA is TGCGCCAGCAGCGCGCGACCCACCGGTGAAGATACGCAGTATTTT.

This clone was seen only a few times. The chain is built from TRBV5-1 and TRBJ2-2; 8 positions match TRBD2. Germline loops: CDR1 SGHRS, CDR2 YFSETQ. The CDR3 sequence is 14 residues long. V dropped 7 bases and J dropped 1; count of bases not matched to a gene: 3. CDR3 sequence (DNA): TGCGCCAGCCAGCGGGGGCTGAACACCGGGGAGCTGTTTTTT. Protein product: CASQRGLNTGELFF.